The 21 T cell receptor beta chains below all came from one sample that was sequenced in a study of cytomegalovirus exposure and HLA in healthy donors. Vbeta (60) and Jbeta (13) primers were used in the PCR. Repertoires were generated with immunoSEQ multiplex PCR, while TCRdb's copy carries only in-frame clones and drops some. The sample yields more than 110,000 clones, roughly four fifths seen once. Sequencing was done on a sample of PBMCs. These receptors came from a woman aged 50 to 65 in good health and CMV-seronegative.

The count of this clone is one. As DNA, the CDR3 is TGTGCCACCAGCAGAGTACGATCTCGAGCTGAAGCTTTCTTT. Translated, it gives CATSRVRSRAEAFF. V usage is TRBV15 and J usage is TRBJ1-1; D gene ambiguous. V lost 1 base and J lost 6, with 12 bases in between. The CDR3 sequence is 14 residues long. In germline, CDR1 is LNHNV, CDR2 YYDKDF (reference sequence).

This clone was counted only a few times. This CDR3 is CASSRQGAPVDYGYTF. CDR3 sequence (DNA): TGTGCCAGCAGCAGACAGGGGGCGCCGGTAGACTATGGCTACACCTTC. The chain combines TRBV7-9 with TRBJ1-2; 10 nucleotides align to TRBD1. J gave up 3 bases and V 5 bases, and 9 bases lay outside the gene matches. Germline V gives CDR1 SEHNR, CDR2 FQNEAQ (reference sequence). The CDR3 consists of 16 residues.

This clone has just one count. This chain links TRBV18 with TRBJ2-7; 11 positions match TRBD1. CDR3 length: 15 amino acids. Per germline, CDR1 KGHSH and CDR2 LQKENI. J was trimmed by 4 bases and V by 0 bases; bases with no gene match: 2. The CDR3 DNA sequence: TGTGCCAGCTCACCACCGGGACAGGGGGATTACGAGCAGTACTTC. Encoded protein: CASSPPGQGDYEQYF.

Here the CDR3 reads CSVEYPTDTQYF. In DNA, the CDR3 is TGCAGCGTTGAATATCCCACAGATACGCAGTATTTT. The chain combines TRBV29-1 with TRBJ2-3; no reliable D call. The CDR3 is made up of 12 amino acids. Deletions cut 2 bases from V and 2 bases from J, with 5 bases between. Germline V gene sequence: CDR1 SQVTM, CDR2 ANQGSEA.

J is TRBJ2-7 and V is TRBV28; tentatively, D is TRBD1 (6 bases). This CDR3 region has 14 residues. The germline V and J ends were trimmed by 7 bases and 0 bases, with 13 bases remaining between them. CDR1 MDHEN and CDR2 SYDVKM come from the germline V gene. The CDR3 region has the DNA TGTGCCAGCAAACTACAGGGAATCTCCTACGAGCAGTACTTC. Protein: CASKLQGISYEQYF.

This chain connects TRBV7-2 to TRBJ2-3, with D uncertain. Deletions cut 5 bases from V and 3 bases from J, with 6 bases between. Germline V gene lookup returns CDR1 SGHTA and CDR2 FQGNSA. The CDR3 is made up of 12 amino acids. This CDR3 reads CASSPRTDTQYF. The CDR3, as DNA: TGTGCCAGCAGCCCGAGGACAGATACGCAGTATTTT.

This clone was seen once. The J gene is TRBJ1-2, the V gene TRBV5-4; 7 nucleotides line up with TRBD1. V shed 5 bases, J shed 6 bases, and the junction held 7 bases outside the gene matches. The CDR3 is 13 residues long. Germline V CDR1 and CDR2: SGHNT, YYREEE (reference sequence). The CDR3 sequence: CASRSTGVDGYTF. In DNA, the CDR3 is TGTGCCAGCAGGTCCACAGGGGTGGATGGCTACACCTTC.

The chain recombines TRBV7-9 with TRBJ1-3, with 7 bases lining up with TRBD1. The CDR3 totals 16 residues. Germline CDR1 is SEHNR and CDR2 is FQNEAQ (reference sequence). Unmatched junction bases numbered 10, after V lost 4 bases and J lost 4 bases. CDR3 loop: CASSSPRRQGGNTIYF. CDR3 nucleotides: TGTGCCAGCAGCTCCCCTCGACGACAGGGAGGAAACACCATATATTTT. The full variable domain, its missing parts supplied by reference TRBV7-9 and TRBJ1-3, is DTGVSQNPRHKITKRGQNVTFRCDPISEHNRLYWYRQTLGQGPEFLTYFQNEAQLEKSRLLSDRFSAERPKGSFSTLEIQRTEQGDSAMYLCASSSPRRQGGNTIYFGEGSWLTVV.

J is TRBJ2-3 and V is TRBV7-3; 8 bases align to TRBD2. The CDR3 runs 15 residues. CDR1 and CDR2 from the germline V gene are SGHTA and FQGTGA. The V segment lost 0 bases and the J segment 2 bases; nucleotides outside the gene matches: 1. The DNA for the CDR3 is TGTGCCAGCAGCTTAACTAGCGGGGTCACAGATACGCAGTATTTT. It is translated as CASSLTSGVTDTQYF. Filled out from reference TRBV7-3 and TRBJ2-3, the complete variable domain reads GAGVSQTPSNKVTEKGKYVELRCDPISGHTALYWYRQSLGQGPEFLIYFQGTGAADDSGLPNDRFFAVRPEGSVSTLKIQRTERGDSAVYLCASSLTSGVTDTQYFGPGTRLTVL.

The rearrangement links TRBV7-6 to TRBJ2-7, with 7 bases lining up with TRBD1. CDR1 and CDR2 from the germline V gene are SGHVS and FNYEAQ. The CDR3 length is 15 residues. The trim removed 1 base at V and 0 bases at J, leaving 3 bases unmatched. The CDR3 DNA reads TGTGCCAGCAGCTTAGGACAGGGACGCTCCTACGAGCAGTACTTC. Amino acids: CASSLGQGRSYEQYF.

As to this clone: The junction does not match germline at one end; this may be a read error. The V call is TRBV7-7, the J call TRBJ2-3; D not certain. The germline gives CDR1 SSHAT, CDR2 FNYEAQ (reference sequence). The CDR3 has 15 amino acids. CDR3 sequence: CASSPAHSPTDTQYF. CDR3 DNA sequence: TGTGCTAGCAGCCCCGCCCACTCTCCAACAGATACGCAGTATTTT.

This clone was detected a few times. This chain joins TRBV5-1 and TRBJ1-1, with TRBD1 as a possible D gene (6 bases). The CDR3 covers 14 residues. Trimming took off 2 bases at V and 4 bases at J, with 12 bases between the two ends. Germline-derived CDR1 and CDR2 are SGHRS and YFSETQ. The CDR3 coding sequence is TGCGCCAGCAGCTTTGAGGGGGACGGCACTGAAGCTTTCTTT. Its protein is CASSFEGDGTEAFF.

The chain recombines TRBV6-5 with TRBJ1-1; 10 nucleotides line up with TRBD1. The ends lost 2 bases at V and 7 bases at J; junction bases unmatched: 7. CDR1 and CDR2 from the germline V gene are MNHEY and SVGAGI. The CDR3 covers 15 residues. In nucleotides, the CDR3 is TGTGCCAGCAGTTACGGGACAGGGGCCTTTAGTGAAGCTTTCTTT. Translation gives CASSYGTGAFSEAFF.

This chain links TRBV29-1 with TRBJ2-7, with 7 positions matching TRBD1. The V segment lost 4 bases and the J segment 3 bases; nucleotides outside the gene matches: 6. Germline CDR1 and CDR2: SQVTM and ANQGSEA. The CDR3 runs 13 residues. DNA of the CDR3: TGCAGCGTTGCTTCAGGGGGATTCTACGAGCAGTACTTC. Translating it yields CSVASGGFYEQYF.

This chain joins TRBV27 and TRBJ1-5, with 7 nucleotides matching TRBD1. Trimming cost V 5 bases and J 5 bases; bases outside gene matches: 6. The CDR3 covers 14 residues. Germline V lookup: CDR1 MNHEY, CDR2 SMNVEV (reference sequence). CDR3: CASSIRQGDQPQHF. The CDR3 bases are TGTGCCAGCAGTATCCGGCAGGGGGATCAGCCCCAGCATTTT.

CDR3: CASSPSIAEQYF. For the CDR3, the DNA is TGTGCCAGCAGTCCGAGCATTGCCGAGCAGTACTTC. The V call is TRBV25-1, the J call TRBJ2-7; D is unresolved. Germline CDR1 reads MGHDK; CDR2 reads SYGVNS. V was pared by 5 bases and J by 6 bases, with 11 bases between. The CDR3 consists of 12 residues.

J is TRBJ2-3 and V is TRBV6-1; a possible D gene is TRBD2 (6 bases). V lost 4 bases, J lost 11 bases, and 16 bases lay in between. This CDR3 contains 13 residues. CDR1 and CDR2 from the germline V gene are MNHNS and SASEGT. The chain's CDR3 is CASSASRGGEQYF. The CDR3, as DNA: TGTGCCAGCAGTGCGTCCCGGGGCGGGGAGCAGTATTTT.

In this sample, this clone turned up a few times. The rearrangement links TRBV13 to TRBJ2-7; D unclear. The CDR3 loop spans 13 amino acids. Trimming stripped 0 bases from V and 1 base from J, with 4 bases between. Germline CDR1 reads PRHDT; CDR2 reads FYEKMQ (reference sequence). As DNA, the CDR3 is TGTGCCAGCAGCTTAGGCTCTTCCTACGAGCAGTACTTC. It specifies CASSLGSSYEQYF. Full variable domain (outside the CDR3, taken from reference TRBV13 and TRBJ2-7): AAGVIQSPRHLIKEKRETATLKCYPIPRHDTVYWYQQGPGQDPQFLISFYEKMQSDKGSIPDRFSAQQFSDYHSELNMSSLELGDSALYFCASSLGSSYEQYFGPGTRLTVT.

The V gene is TRBV19, the J gene TRBJ1-1, with 7 bases fitting TRBD1. The CDR3 contains 15 residues. V lost 2 bases, J lost 0 bases, and 3 bases stayed unmatched. The V gene's germline CDR1 is LNHDA and CDR2 SQIVND (reference sequence). This chain's CDR3 is CASSIQGQLNTEAFF. The CDR3, as DNA: TGTGCCAGTAGTATACAGGGACAGTTGAACACTGAAGCTTTCTTT.

This clone appeared a single time. CDR3 region: CASSGGSSGANVLTF. The DNA for the CDR3 is TGTGCCAGCAGCGGGGGGAGCTCTGGGGCCAACGTCCTGACTTTC. The V gene is TRBV6-5, the J gene TRBJ2-6; 7 nucleotides match TRBD2. Germline CDR1 reads MNHEY; CDR2 reads SVGAGI. The CDR3 has 15 amino acids. Trimming cost V 6 bases and J 0 bases; bases outside gene matches: 2.

This chain links TRBV19 with TRBJ1-1; tentatively, D is TRBD1 (5 bases). The CDR3 has 14 residues. The V and J ends lost 5 bases and 0 bases respectively, with 10 bases between them. Germline CDR1 and CDR2: LNHDA and SQIVND (reference sequence). The CDR3 DNA reads TGTGCCAGTAGTCCGCAGACAGTGAACACTGAAGCTTTCTTT. It is translated as CASSPQTVNTEAFF.